This T cell receptor (beta chain) was captured by sequencing in a study of Graves' ophthalmopathy and Graves' hyperthyroidism. Regarding the study as a whole: Ophthalmopathy progression prediction by the model yielded a sensitivity of about 68% and a specificity of around 72%.

This clonotype was counted many times. Its antigen is undetermined. RNA transcripts were the source from which TCR beta CDR3 regions were amplified. HTBI primers were employed in first-round RT-PCR, then a second-round multiplex PCR followed. TCRdb redid the calling of the multiplex PCR reads with MiXCR, one entry per CDR3 protein. The sample consists of 1 million to 1.3 million distinct CDR3 sequences, 36% of them appearing once. V was shortened by 4 bases and J by 7 bases, with 10 bases between the two germline ends. The CDR3 has 13 residues. The germline V gene encodes CDR1 MNHEY and CDR2 SVGAGI. The chain recombines TRBV6-5 with TRBJ1-4; no clear D gene. This clonotype originated in an adult man with Graves' hyperthyroidism. What was sequenced was peripheral blood or thyroid tissue (not recorded which). CDR3 nucleotides: TGTGCCAGCAGTTTGACGGCCAGTGAAAAACTGTTTTTT. Translated: CASSLTASEKLFF.